This TCR beta chain emerged from a study of OX40 agonist ivuxolimab in advanced cancers. Study summary: Treatment of patients was with ivuxolimab, an agonistic anti-OX40 (CD134) antibody. General study points: Expanded peripheral T cell antigen specificity was not determined. On average, a greater number of expanded clones characterised CD8+ T cells relative to CD4+.

A note on this clone: As yet, its antigen is unknown.

Produced via immunoSEQ multiplex PCR; TCRdb's table is partial and in-frame only. Here the sample spans roughly 90,000 clones, approximately 91% being singletons. The sequences come from CD4+ or CD8+ T cells sorted from blood, collected in a trial of the OX40 agonist ivuxolimab. This sequence originates from an adult with an advanced solid tumor such as melanoma, head and neck, liver or kidney cancer.

CDR3 amino acids: CSVEAERGRNTQYF. CDR3 coding DNA: TGCAGCGTTGAAGCGGAGAGGGGGCGAAATACGCAGTATTTT. The chain recombines TRBV29-1 with TRBJ2-3; the match to TRBD1 covers 7 bases. V shed 1 base, J shed 7 bases, and the junction held 8 bases outside the gene matches. Germline lookup yields CDR1 SQVTM and CDR2 ANQGSEA. The CDR3 has 14 amino acids.